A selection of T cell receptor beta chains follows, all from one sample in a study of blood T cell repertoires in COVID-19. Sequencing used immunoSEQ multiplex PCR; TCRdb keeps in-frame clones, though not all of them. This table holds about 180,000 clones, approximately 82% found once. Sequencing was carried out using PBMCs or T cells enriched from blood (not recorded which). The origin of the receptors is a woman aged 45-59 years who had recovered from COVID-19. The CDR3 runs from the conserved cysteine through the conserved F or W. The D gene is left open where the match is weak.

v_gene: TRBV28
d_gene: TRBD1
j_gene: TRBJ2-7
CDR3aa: CASSLSRGLRGEQYF
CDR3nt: TGTGCCAGCAGTTTAAGCAGGGGGTTACGTGGCGAGCAGTACTTC

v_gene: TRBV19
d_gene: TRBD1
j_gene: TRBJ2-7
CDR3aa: CASSTNAGGTASYEQYF
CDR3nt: TGTGCCAGTAGTACCAACGCCGGTGGGACAGCCTCCTACGAGCAGTACTTC

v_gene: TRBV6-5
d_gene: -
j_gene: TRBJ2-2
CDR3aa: CASSYSKRDTGELFF
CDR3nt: TGTGCCAGCAGTTACTCGAAGCGCGACACCGGGGAGCTGTTTTTT

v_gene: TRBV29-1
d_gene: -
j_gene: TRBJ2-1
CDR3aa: CSDRGGRGSGYNEQFF
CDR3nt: TGCAGCGATCGTGGAGGTAGGGGGTCTGGATACAATGAGCAGTTCTTC

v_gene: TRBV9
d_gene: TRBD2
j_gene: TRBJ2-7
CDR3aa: CASSVALGSGGSSYEQYF
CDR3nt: TGTGCCAGCAGCGTAGCTCTGGGGAGCGGGGGGAGCTCCTACGAGCAGTACTTC

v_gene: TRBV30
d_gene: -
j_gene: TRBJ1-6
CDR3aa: CACGRTNNSPLHF
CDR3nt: TGTGCCTGCGGGAGGACAAATAATTCACCCCTCCACTTT

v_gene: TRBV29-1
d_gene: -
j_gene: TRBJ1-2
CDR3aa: CSVDYGVTGDYGYTF
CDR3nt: TGCAGCGTTGATTATGGGGTGACAGGAGACTATGGCTACACCTTC

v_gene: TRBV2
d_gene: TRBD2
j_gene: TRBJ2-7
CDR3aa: CASLLAGGSYEQYF
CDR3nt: TGTGCCAGCCTACTAGCGGGGGGCTCCTACGAGCAGTACTTC

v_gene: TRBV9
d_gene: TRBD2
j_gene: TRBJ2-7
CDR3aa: CASSESSGSYEQYF
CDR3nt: TGTGCCAGCAGCGAGTCTAGCGGGAGCTACGAGCAGTACTTC

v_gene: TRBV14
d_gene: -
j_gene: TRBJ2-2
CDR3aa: CASSQGANMNTGELFF
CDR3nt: TGTGCCAGCAGCCAAGGGGCTAACATGAACACCGGGGAGCTGTTTTTT

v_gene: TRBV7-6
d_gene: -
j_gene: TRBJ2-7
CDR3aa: CASSPRLETFQYF
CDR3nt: TGTGCCAGCAGCCCCCGCCTAGAAACCTTCCAGTACTTC

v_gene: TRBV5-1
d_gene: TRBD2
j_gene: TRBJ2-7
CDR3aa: CASSKGLAGGEQYF
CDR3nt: TGCGCCAGCAGCAAGGGACTAGCGGGAGGCGAGCAGTACTTC